This is a list of T cell receptor beta chains from one sample in a study of blood T cell repertoires in COVID-19. The data were produced by immunoSEQ multiplex PCR, yet TCRdb's version contains in-frame clones alone and is incomplete. Counted here are roughly 300,000 clones, roughly 90% occurring once; the ten biggest clones make up 5% to 7%. Material for sequencing was peripheral blood. These receptors came from a man between 18 and 35 years old who had recovered from COVID-19. CDR3s include the opening cysteine and the closing phenylalanine or tryptophan. D genes are given only for firm matches. The size entry is marked missing in some rows and otherwise reads once, few, many or a size class.

D: -; J: TRBJ1-1; V: TRBV5-1; size: -; length: 12; DNA: TGCGCCAGCAGTGGGCAGGTCACTGAAGCTTTCTTT; CDR3: CASSGQVTEAFF
D: -; J: TRBJ2-7; V: TRBV21-1; size: -; length: 16; DNA: TGTGCCAGCAGCACTAAGACAGGGACCATCTCCTACGAGCAGTACTTC; CDR3: CASSTKTGTISYEQYF
D: TRBD1; J: TRBJ1-2; V: TRBV6-6; size: -; length: 15; DNA: TGTGCCAGCAAGCGAACCGGGACAGGGGTCCGTGGCTACACCTTC; CDR3: CASKRTGTGVRGYTF
D: -; J: TRBJ1-1; V: TRBV11-2; size: -; length: 15; DNA: TGTGCCAGCAGCCTATCCAGGGATACGGGGGTGGGAGCTTTCTTT; CDR3: CASSLSRDTGVGAFF
D: TRBD1; J: TRBJ1-3; V: TRBV19; size: -; length: 15; DNA: TGTGCCAGTAGTCCCGGGACAGCTTCTGGAAACACCATATATTTT; CDR3: CASSPGTASGNTIYF
D: TRBD2; J: TRBJ2-5; V: TRBV6-2/TRBV6-3; size: -; length: 16; DNA: TGTGCCAGCAGTTACGCACTAGCGGGGATCAAGAGTACCCAGTACTTC; CDR3: CASSYALAGIKSTQYF
D: TRBD2; J: TRBJ2-2; V: TRBV11-2; size: -; length: 16; DNA: TGTGCCAGCAGCCCCGGGGGGGCAGCGAACACCGGGGAGCTGTTTTTT; CDR3: CASSPGGAANTGELFF
D: TRBD1; J: TRBJ1-1; V: TRBV5-4; size: -; length: 14; DNA: TGTGCCAGCAGCTCGGGACAGGCTTACACTGAAGCTTTCTTT; CDR3: CASSSGQAYTEAFF
D: -; J: TRBJ1-2; V: TRBV7-9; size: -; length: 13; DNA: TGTGCCAGCAGCTTAGGGACAGACTATGGCTACACCTTC; CDR3: CASSLGTDYGYTF
D: TRBD1; J: TRBJ2-7; V: TRBV7-9; size: -; length: 14; DNA: TGTGCCAGCAGCTACCGGGACAGCCCCTACGAGCAGTACTTC; CDR3: CASSYRDSPYEQYF
D: -; J: TRBJ2-5; V: TRBV7-2; size: -; length: 14; DNA: TGTGCCAGCAGCTTAGAGACTAGTCTGGAGACCCAGTACTTC; CDR3: CASSLETSLETQYF
D: TRBD1; J: TRBJ2-5; V: TRBV4-1; size: -; length: 17; DNA: TGCGCCAGCAGCCAAGATTGGGGTGACAGGGAGCTGGAGACCCAGTACTTC; CDR3: CASSQDWGDRELETQYF
D: -; J: TRBJ1-2; V: TRBV14; size: -; length: 19; DNA: TGTGCCAGCAGCCAAGATCTGGAGAATAGCCCGGCGGGGGAGAGTGGCTACACCTTC; CDR3: CASSQDLENSPAGESGYTF
D: TRBD2; J: TRBJ2-3; V: TRBV3-1/TRBV3-2; size: -; length: 16; DNA: TGTGCCAGCAGCCAGGATTGGACTAGCGGCACAGATACGCAGTATTTT; CDR3: CASSQDWTSGTDTQYF
D: TRBD1; J: TRBJ1-2; V: TRBV10-3; size: -; length: 13; DNA: TGTGCCACCCAAGACAGGGATCTCTATGGCTACACCTTC; CDR3: CATQDRDLYGYTF
D: -; J: TRBJ1-1; V: TRBV6-2/TRBV6-3; size: -; length: 15; DNA: TGTGCCAGCAGTATCGCCTGGGGCAGGGGCGCTGAAGCTTTCTTT; CDR3: CASSIAWGRGAEAFF
D: TRBD2; J: TRBJ2-2; V: TRBV5-1; size: -; length: 21; DNA: TGCGCCAGCAGCTTGGAACCCGGGAGGGCCCTTTCGTTGTTGGGGACCGGGGAGCTGTTTTTT; CDR3: CASSLEPGRALSLLGTGELFF
D: TRBD1; J: TRBJ2-3; V: TRBV10-3; size: -; length: 13; DNA: TGTGCCATCAACGGACAGGGTACAGATACGCAGTATTTT; CDR3: CAINGQGTDTQYF
D: TRBD2; J: TRBJ2-1; V: TRBV3-1/TRBV3-2; size: -; length: 16; DNA: TGTGCCAGCAGCCCAACACGGACTAGCGGGGGTAATGAGCAGTTCTTC; CDR3: CASSPTRTSGGNEQFF
D: -; J: TRBJ2-4; V: TRBV7-9; size: -; length: 15; DNA: TGTGCCAGCAGCTCCTCCCCGAGGGGGATCAACATTCAGTACTTC; CDR3: CASSSSPRGINIQYF
D: TRBD2; J: TRBJ2-7; V: TRBV4-1; size: -; length: 13; DNA: TGCGCCAGCGGACTAGCTCCTTCCCACGAGCAGTACTTC; CDR3: CASGLAPSHEQYF
D: TRBD1; J: TRBJ1-1; V: TRBV9; size: -; length: 21; DNA: TGTGCCAGCAGCCCTGAGACAGGGGAATCTTACTCATTACCCTTGAACACTGAAGCTTTCTTT; CDR3: CASSPETGESYSLPLNTEAFF
D: -; J: TRBJ2-6; V: TRBV25-1; size: -; length: 15; DNA: TGTGCCAGCAACTCCCCCCACTCTGGGGCCAACGTCCTGACTTTC; CDR3: CASNSPHSGANVLTF
D: -; J: TRBJ1-2; V: TRBV9; size: -; length: 15; DNA: TGTGCCAGCAGCGTAGGAGCAACCGAGGACTATGGCTACACCTTC; CDR3: CASSVGATEDYGYTF
D: -; J: TRBJ1-2; V: TRBV7-9; size: -; length: 15; DNA: TGTGCCAGCAGCCCTCCCATCCCGGGACTCTATGGCTACACCTTC; CDR3: CASSPPIPGLYGYTF
D: TRBD2; J: TRBJ2-2; V: TRBV11-1; size: -; length: 14; DNA: TGTGCCAGCAGCAGGACTAGCGACACCGGGGAGCTGTTTTTT; CDR3: CASSRTSDTGELFF
D: -; J: TRBJ2-7; V: TRBV15; size: once; length: 15; DNA: TGTGCCACCAGCCCGACCCCCAGGGGGGCCTACGAGCAGTACTTC; CDR3: CATSPTPRGAYEQYF
D: TRBD1; J: TRBJ2-5; V: TRBV13; size: -; length: 14; DNA: TGTGCCAGCAGCCGAGGACAGGGTGGAGAGACCCAGTACTTC; CDR3: CASSRGQGGETQYF
D: TRBD2; J: TRBJ2-1; V: TRBV5-1; size: -; length: 21; DNA: TGCGCCAGCAGCTTGCCACATCGGACTAGCGGGAGGGCAAGCTCCTACAATGAGCAGTTCTTC; CDR3: CASSLPHRTSGRASSYNEQFF
D: TRBD1; J: TRBJ1-1; V: TRBV6-5; size: -; length: 16; DNA: TGTGCCAGCAGTTACTCTTTGGACAGGCGGAACACTGAAGCTTTCTTT; CDR3: CASSYSLDRRNTEAFF
D: -; J: TRBJ2-7; V: TRBV19; size: -; length: 14; DNA: TGTGCCAGTAGTATATCTGGGGGCGCATACGAGCAGTACTTC; CDR3: CASSISGGAYEQYF